This TCR beta chain is from a study of shared clonotypes between healthy human individuals. Study findings and constraints: Sample collection involved blood only; tissue repertoires are likely different. Estimated clonotype richness was generally higher in naive than memory subsets.

In the case of this clone: As yet, its antigen is unknown.

Deep was the level at which the assay was run. In the authors' workflow: Filtering differed since immunoSEQ provided only junctions, with no quality scores. Clones were sequenced by immunoSEQ multiplex PCR, and TCRdb holds only the in-frame ones, with some missing. V, J and clone size are those of that table, while D and trimming were read from the DNA. The table lists hundreds of thousands of clones, less than 98% of them singletons. This CDR3 has 14 amino acids. V lost 2 bases to trimming and J lost 0 bases, with 9 bases between them. Germline V lookup: CDR1 SGHRS, CDR2 YFSETQ. The TCR sequence derives from a woman aged 25-40 years in good health. The chain joins TRBV5-1 to TRBJ2-7; no firm D call. The sequencing input was naive CD4+ T cells sorted from blood. Subset reported: CD45RA+ positively selected. The CDR3 sequence: CASSLGQASYEQYF. Here the CDR3 DNA reads TGCGCCAGCAGCTTAGGGCAGGCCTCCTACGAGCAGTACTTC.